Following are 17 T cell receptor beta chains from one sample sequenced in a study of blood T cell repertoires in COVID-19. Clones were sequenced by immunoSEQ multiplex PCR, and TCRdb holds only the in-frame ones, with some missing. The sample has around 100,000 clones; 70% to 90% are singletons. Material: peripheral blood. The receptors stem from an older man with acute or convalescent COVID-19.

The chain carries TRBV4-1 and TRBJ2-1, with 9 positions matching TRBD2. This CDR3 comprises 16 residues. The germline CDR1 and CDR2 sequences are MGHRA and YSYEKL. Trimming removed 2 bases from V and 4 bases from J; junction bases left unmatched: 6. CDR3 nucleotides: TGCGCCAGCAGCCAAAACCTAGCGGGGATTTACAATGAGCAGTTCTTC. This gives the protein CASSQNLAGIYNEQFF.

This chain links TRBV18 with TRBJ1-2, with 11 nucleotides matching TRBD1. V was clipped by 6 bases and J by 4 bases; unmatched bases: 7. The CDR3 has 15 amino acids. Germline values: CDR1 KGHSH, CDR2 LQKENI. The CDR3 spells CASSEDRGQGYGYTF. The CDR3 bases are TGTGCCAGCTCTGAGGACAGGGGGCAAGGCTATGGCTACACCTTC.

The V and J genes are TRBV5-4 and TRBJ2-1, with 12 nucleotides matching TRBD2. Trimming at V came to 4 bases and at J to 7 bases, leaving 9 bases not matched to a gene. Germline lookup yields CDR1 SGHNT and CDR2 YYREEE (reference sequence). This CDR3 region has 16 residues. CDR3 in DNA: TGTGCCAGCAGCCCATCGACTAGCGGGAGTATAAATGAGCAGTTCTTC. Amino acids: CASSPSTSGSINEQFF.

J is TRBJ1-2 and V is TRBV19, with 10 bases aligning to TRBD1. Germline V CDR1 and CDR2: LNHDA, SQIVND (reference sequence). J was trimmed by 6 bases and V by 6 bases; bases with no gene match: 10. The length of the CDR3 is 15 residues. The CDR3, as DNA: TGTGCCAGTAGCATCCAGTTGGGACAGGGGAATGGCTACACCTTC. The encoded protein is CASSIQLGQGNGYTF.

This clone was detected only once. This chain links TRBV5-1 with TRBJ2-1, with D possibly matching TRBD1 (6 bases). Trimming left V 7 bases short and J 5 bases short, with 10 bases between. CDR3 length: 12 amino acids. Germline V gene sequence: CDR1 SGHRS, CDR2 YFSETQ. In DNA form, the CDR3 reads TGCGCCAGCGGACAGACGAACAATGAGCAGTTCTTC. It encodes CASGQTNNEQFF.

This chain connects TRBV19 to TRBJ1-5, with D possibly matching TRBD1 (5 bases). CDR3 length: 14 residues. The V end was cut by 7 bases, the J end by 2 bases, with 12 bases between. Germline lookup yields CDR1 LNHDA and CDR2 SQIVND (reference sequence). The CDR3 nucleotides are TGTGCCAGTAAAACGGGGGGTGGCAATCAGCCCCAGCATTTT. Its protein product is CASKTGGGNQPQHF.

In its sample, this clone was seen once. The chain is built from TRBV24-1 and TRBJ1-1; D perhaps matches TRBD1 (6 bases). There are 16 residues in the CDR3. The germline V gene has CDR1 KGHDR and CDR2 SFDVKD. The V end lost 7 bases, the J end lost 0 bases, and 17 bases lay between the germline ends. CDR3 bases: TGTGCCACCAGGACAGGTAAACCTATCCTGAACACTGAAGCTTTCTTT. Encoded protein: CATRTGKPILNTEAFF.

The chain joins TRBV6-5 to TRBJ1-6, with TRBD1 matching over 8 bases. Germline V gene sequence: CDR1 MNHEY, CDR2 SVGAGI. CDR3 length equals 15 residues. Trimming took 6 bases from V and 11 from J; bases not matched to a gene: 12. The CDR3 protein is CASSRLRDRTAPLHF. CDR3 in DNA: TGTGCCAGCAGCCGGCTGCGGGACAGGACGGCACCCCTCCACTTT.

The chain employs TRBV10-3 and TRBJ2-3, with 8 nucleotides matching TRBD1. The CDR3 sequence is 15 residues long. Per germline, CDR1 ENHRY and CDR2 SYGVKD. J lost 2 bases, V lost 6 bases, and 7 bases had no gene match. The CDR3 region is CAIRGDRLPTDTQYF. The CDR3, as DNA: TGTGCCATCAGAGGGGACAGGCTACCCACAGATACGCAGTATTTT.

Only a few counts were recorded for this clone. The V gene is TRBV18, the J gene TRBJ1-3, with 7 nucleotides matching TRBD1. The germline CDR1 and CDR2 sequences are KGHSH and LQKENI. Losses at the gene ends were 6 bases for V and 0 bases for J; bases not matched to a gene: 8. The CDR3 loop spans 16 amino acids. The chain's CDR3 is CASSEGDRISGNTIYF. The CDR3 coding sequence is TGTGCCAGCTCCGAAGGGGACAGAATCTCTGGAAACACCATATATTTT.

This chain joins TRBV30 and TRBJ2-1; D is perhaps TRBD1 (5 bases). The germline V gene encodes CDR1 GTSNPN and CDR2 SVGIG (reference sequence). Deletions cut 3 bases from V and 7 bases from J, with 13 bases between. The CDR3 consists of 13 residues. In DNA form, the CDR3 reads TGTGCCTGGAGCAAAAATGGGGCAAATGAGCAGTTCTTC. It encodes CAWSKNGANEQFF.

V usage is TRBV2 and J usage is TRBJ1-4; no clear D. V shed 6 bases and J shed 8 bases, with 13 bases lying between them. CDR1 is SNHLY and CDR2 is FYNNEI in the germline V gene. There are 13 residues in the CDR3. CDR3 DNA: TGTGCCAGCAGGAACGGGGAGAACGAAAAACTGTTTTTT. This codes for CASRNGENEKLFF.

This clone was picked up one time. The chain joins TRBV28 to TRBJ2-1; maybe TRBD2 (7 bases). Germline V CDR1 and CDR2: MDHEN, SYDVKM. Trimming pared 6 bases from V and 6 bases from J, leaving 21 bases between. CDR3 size: 16 residues. DNA for the CDR3: TGTGCCAGCAGCCAGGGGACTATAAGCCTGTTCAATGAGCAGTTCTTC. It yields the protein CASSQGTISLFNEQFF.

This clone was counted a single time. The rearrangement links TRBV28 to TRBJ2-3; TRBD2 matches at 9 bases. With 4 bases clipped from V and 1 base from J, the junction kept 3 bases outside the gene matches. The germline V gene has CDR1 MDHEN and CDR2 SYDVKM. The CDR3 sequence is 15 residues long. The CDR3 DNA is TGTGCCAGCAGTTCCGTAGCGGGAGGCACAGATACGCAGTATTTT. Its protein product is CASSSVAGGTDTQYF.

This chain joins TRBV29-1 and TRBJ2-5, with D perhaps matching TRBD2 (6 bases). Germline V gene data show CDR1 as SQVTM and CDR2 as ANQGSEA. The CDR3 covers 12 residues. The V end lost 7 bases, the J end lost 5 bases, and 14 bases lay between the germline ends. This CDR3 is CSGVEGPETQYF. CDR3 DNA sequence: TGCAGCGGTGTGGAGGGTCCGGAGACCCAGTACTTC.

The V and J genes are TRBV9 and TRBJ2-1, with a weak D call TRBD1 (5 bases). CDR1 is SGDLS, CDR2 YYNGEE, per germline. This CDR3 contains 15 residues. V was clipped by 2 bases and J by 5 bases, with 14 bases between them. The CDR3 protein is CASSVGQLTHNEQFF. CDR3 nucleotides: TGTGCCAGCAGCGTCGGACAACTCACTCACAATGAGCAGTTCTTC.

The rearrangement links TRBV30 to TRBJ1-2; 7 positions agree with TRBD1. Trimming removed 4 bases from V and 6 bases from J; junction bases left unmatched: 11. The CDR3 has 14 amino acids. CDR1 GTSNPN and CDR2 SVGIG come from the germline V gene (reference sequence). The CDR3 here is CAWTIGQAPHGYTF. In DNA, the CDR3 is TGTGCCTGGACAATCGGACAGGCCCCCCATGGCTACACCTTC.